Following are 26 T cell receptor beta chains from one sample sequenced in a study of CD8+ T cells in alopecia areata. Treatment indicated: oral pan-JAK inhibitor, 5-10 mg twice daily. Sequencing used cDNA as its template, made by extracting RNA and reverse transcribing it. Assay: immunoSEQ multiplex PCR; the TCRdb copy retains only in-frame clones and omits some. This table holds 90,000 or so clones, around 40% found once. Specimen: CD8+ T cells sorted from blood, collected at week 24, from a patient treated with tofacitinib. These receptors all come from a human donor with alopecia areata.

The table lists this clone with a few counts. CDR3 nucleotides: TGTGCCAGCAGTTTAGACGGGAAGGGCAATCAGCCCCAGCATTTT. Amino acid sequence: CASSLDGKGNQPQHF. V and J are TRBV27 and TRBJ1-5, with no clear D. This CDR3 spans 15 amino acids. Deletions cut 2 bases from V and 2 bases from J, with 10 bases between. From germline, CDR1 is MNHEY and CDR2 SMNVEV (reference sequence).

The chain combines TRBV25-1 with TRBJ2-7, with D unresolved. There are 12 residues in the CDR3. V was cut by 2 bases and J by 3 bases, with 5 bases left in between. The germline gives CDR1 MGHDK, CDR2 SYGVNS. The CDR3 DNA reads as TGTGCCAGCAGTGAAGACGGCTACGAGCAGTACTTC. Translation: CASSEDGYEQYF.

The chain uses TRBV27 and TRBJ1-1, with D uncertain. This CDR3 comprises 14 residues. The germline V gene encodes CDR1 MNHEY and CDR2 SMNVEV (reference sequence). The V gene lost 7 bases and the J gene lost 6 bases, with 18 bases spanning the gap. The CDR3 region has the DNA TGTGCCAGCATGAGTGGGCAGGCCCCACCTGAAGCTTTCTTT. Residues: CASMSGQAPPEAFF.

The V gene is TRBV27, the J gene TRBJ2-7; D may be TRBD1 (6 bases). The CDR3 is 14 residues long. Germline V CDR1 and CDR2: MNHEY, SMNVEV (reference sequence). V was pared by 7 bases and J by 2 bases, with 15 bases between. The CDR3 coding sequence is TGTGCCAGCAAGCAGACAGGTTCTACCTACGAGCAGTACTTC. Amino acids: CASKQTGSTYEQYF.

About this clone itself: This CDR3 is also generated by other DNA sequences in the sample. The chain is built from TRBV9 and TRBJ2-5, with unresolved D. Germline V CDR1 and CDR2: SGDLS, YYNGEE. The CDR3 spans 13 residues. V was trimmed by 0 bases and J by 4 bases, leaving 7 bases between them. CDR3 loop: CASSVGYGETQYF. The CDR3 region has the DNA TGTGCCAGCAGCGTAGGCTACGGAGAGACCCAGTACTTC.

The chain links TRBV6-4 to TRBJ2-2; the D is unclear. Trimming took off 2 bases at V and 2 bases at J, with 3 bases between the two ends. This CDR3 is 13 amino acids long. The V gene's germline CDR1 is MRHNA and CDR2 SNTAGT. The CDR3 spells CASSDKNTGELFF. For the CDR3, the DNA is TGTGCCAGCAGTGACAAAAACACCGGGGAGCTGTTTTTT.

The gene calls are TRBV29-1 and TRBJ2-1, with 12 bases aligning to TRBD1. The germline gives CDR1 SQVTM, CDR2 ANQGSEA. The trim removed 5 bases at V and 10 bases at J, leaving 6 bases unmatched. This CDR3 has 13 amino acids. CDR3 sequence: CSVTGTGGWEQFF. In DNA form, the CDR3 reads TGCAGCGTTACAGGGACAGGGGGCTGGGAGCAGTTCTTC.

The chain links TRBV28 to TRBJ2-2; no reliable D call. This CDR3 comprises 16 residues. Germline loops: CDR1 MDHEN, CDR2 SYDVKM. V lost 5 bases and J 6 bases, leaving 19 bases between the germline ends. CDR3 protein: CASSLWTRNGAGELFF. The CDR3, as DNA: TGTGCCAGCAGTCTCTGGACCAGGAACGGCGCCGGGGAGCTGTTTTTT.

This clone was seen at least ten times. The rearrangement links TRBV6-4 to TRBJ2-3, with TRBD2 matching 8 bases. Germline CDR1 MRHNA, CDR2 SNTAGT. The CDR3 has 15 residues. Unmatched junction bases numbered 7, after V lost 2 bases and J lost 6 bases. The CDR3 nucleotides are TGTGCCAGCAGTGACGGAGCGGGGGAGGGGGATACGCAGTATTTT. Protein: CASSDGAGEGDTQYF.

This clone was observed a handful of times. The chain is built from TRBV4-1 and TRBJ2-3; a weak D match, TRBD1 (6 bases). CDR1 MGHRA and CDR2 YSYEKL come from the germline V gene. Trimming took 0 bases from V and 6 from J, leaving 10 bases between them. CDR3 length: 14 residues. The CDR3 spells CASSQETGWDTQYF. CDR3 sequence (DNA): TGCGCCAGCAGCCAAGAAACAGGGTGGGATACGCAGTATTTT.

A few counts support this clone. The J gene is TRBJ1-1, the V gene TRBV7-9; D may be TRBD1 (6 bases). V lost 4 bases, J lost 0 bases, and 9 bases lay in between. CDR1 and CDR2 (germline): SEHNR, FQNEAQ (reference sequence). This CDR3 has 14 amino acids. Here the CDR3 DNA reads TGTGCCAGCAGCTCCCCAGGGGTGAACACTGAAGCTTTCTTT. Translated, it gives CASSSPGVNTEAFF.

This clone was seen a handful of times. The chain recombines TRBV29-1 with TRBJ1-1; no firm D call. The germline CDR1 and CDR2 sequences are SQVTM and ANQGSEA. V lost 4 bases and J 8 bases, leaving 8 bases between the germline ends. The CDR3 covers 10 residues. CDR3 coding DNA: TGCAGCGTTGTCGGTTACGAAGCTTTCTTT. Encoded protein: CSVVGYEAFF. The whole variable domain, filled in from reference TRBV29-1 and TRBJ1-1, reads SAVISQKPSRDICQRGTSLTIQCQVDSQVTMMFWYRQQPGQSLTLIATANQGSEATYESGFVIDKFPISRPNLTFSTLTVSNMSPEDSSIYLCSVVGYEAFFGQGTRLTVV.

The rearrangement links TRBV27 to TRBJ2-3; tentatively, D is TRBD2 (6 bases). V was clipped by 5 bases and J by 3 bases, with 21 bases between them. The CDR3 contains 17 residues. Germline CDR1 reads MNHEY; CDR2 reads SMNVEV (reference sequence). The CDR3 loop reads CASSPLRRASGTDTQYF. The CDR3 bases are TGTGCCAGCAGTCCGCTTCGGAGGGCTAGTGGGACAGATACGCAGTATTTT.

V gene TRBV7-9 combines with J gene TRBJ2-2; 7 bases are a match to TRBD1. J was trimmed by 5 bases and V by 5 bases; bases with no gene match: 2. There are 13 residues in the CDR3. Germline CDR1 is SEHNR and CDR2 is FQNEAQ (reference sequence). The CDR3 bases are TGTGCCAGCAGCCGACAGGGAACCGGGGAGCTGTTTTTT. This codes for CASSRQGTGELFF.

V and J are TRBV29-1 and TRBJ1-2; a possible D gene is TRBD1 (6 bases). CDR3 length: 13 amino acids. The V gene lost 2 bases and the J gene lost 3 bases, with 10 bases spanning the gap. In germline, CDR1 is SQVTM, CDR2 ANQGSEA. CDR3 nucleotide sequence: TGCAGCGTTGAATGGGGGGCAGACTATGGCTACACCTTC. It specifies CSVEWGADYGYTF.

CDR3 amino acids: CASSQSVRYEQYF. The CDR3 bases are TGCGCCAGCAGCCAGAGTGTTCGCTACGAGCAGTACTTC. V gene TRBV4-1 combines with J gene TRBJ2-7; the D is unclear. The CDR3 covers 13 residues. From germline, CDR1 is MGHRA and CDR2 YSYEKL. Deletions cut 3 bases from V and 3 bases from J, with 9 bases between.

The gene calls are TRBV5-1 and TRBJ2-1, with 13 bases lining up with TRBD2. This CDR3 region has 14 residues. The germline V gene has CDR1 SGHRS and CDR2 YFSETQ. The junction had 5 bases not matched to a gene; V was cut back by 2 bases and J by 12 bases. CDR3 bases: TGCGCCAGCAGCTTAGGACTAGCGGGAGACCCGCAGTTCTTC. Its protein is CASSLGLAGDPQFF. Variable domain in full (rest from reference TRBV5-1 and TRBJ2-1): KAGVTQTPRYLIKTRGQQVTLSCSPISGHRSVSWYQQTPGQGLQFLFEYFSETQRNKGNFPGRFSGRQFSNSRSEMNVSTLELGDSALYLCASSLGLAGDPQFFGPGTRLTVL.

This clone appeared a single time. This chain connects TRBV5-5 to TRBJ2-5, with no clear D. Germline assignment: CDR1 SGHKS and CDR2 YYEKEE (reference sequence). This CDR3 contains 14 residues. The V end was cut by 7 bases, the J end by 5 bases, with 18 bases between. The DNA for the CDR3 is TGTGCCAGCCACTTGAGGTTCGCGATGGAGACCCAGTACTTC. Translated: CASHLRFAMETQYF.

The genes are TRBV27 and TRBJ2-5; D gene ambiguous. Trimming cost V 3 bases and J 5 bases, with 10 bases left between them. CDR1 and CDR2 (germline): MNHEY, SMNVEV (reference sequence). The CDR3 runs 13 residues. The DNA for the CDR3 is TGTGCCAGCAGTTTTGGTTCCCCTGAGACCCAGTACTTC. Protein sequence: CASSFGSPETQYF.

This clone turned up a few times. The CDR3 coding sequence is TGTGCCAGCAGTTTAAAAGTTTGGTCCCGCGAGCAGTACTTC. It yields the protein CASSLKVWSREQYF. V usage is TRBV27 and J usage is TRBJ2-7; D not certain. Germline CDR1 MNHEY, CDR2 SMNVEV (reference sequence). Between the trimmed V and J ends, which lost 2 bases and 6 bases, there was a span of 14 bases. This CDR3 is 14 amino acids long.

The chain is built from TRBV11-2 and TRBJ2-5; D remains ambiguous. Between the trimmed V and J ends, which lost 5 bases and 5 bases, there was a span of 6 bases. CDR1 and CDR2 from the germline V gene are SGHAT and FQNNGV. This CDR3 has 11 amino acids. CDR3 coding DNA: TGTGCCAGCAGCCCCCGGGAGACCCAGTACTTC. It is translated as CASSPRETQYF.

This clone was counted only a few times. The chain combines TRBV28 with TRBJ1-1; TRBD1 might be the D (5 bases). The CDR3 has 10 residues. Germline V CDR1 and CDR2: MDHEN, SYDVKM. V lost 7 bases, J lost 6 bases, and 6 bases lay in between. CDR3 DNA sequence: TGTGCCAGCAAGGGGTCTGAAGCTTTCTTT. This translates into CASKGSEAFF.

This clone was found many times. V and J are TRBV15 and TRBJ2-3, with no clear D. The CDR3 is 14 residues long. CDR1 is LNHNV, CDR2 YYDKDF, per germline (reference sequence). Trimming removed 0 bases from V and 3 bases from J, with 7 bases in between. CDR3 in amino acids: CATSRELETDTQYF. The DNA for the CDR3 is TGTGCCACCAGCAGAGAACTGGAAACAGATACGCAGTATTTT.

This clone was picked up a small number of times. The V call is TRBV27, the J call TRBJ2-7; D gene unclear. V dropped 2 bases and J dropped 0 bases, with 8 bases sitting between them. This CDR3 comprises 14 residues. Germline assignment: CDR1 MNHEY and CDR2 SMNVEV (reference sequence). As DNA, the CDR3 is TGTGCCAGCAGTTTAAACGGCCCCTCCTACGAGCAGTACTTC. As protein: CASSLNGPSYEQYF.

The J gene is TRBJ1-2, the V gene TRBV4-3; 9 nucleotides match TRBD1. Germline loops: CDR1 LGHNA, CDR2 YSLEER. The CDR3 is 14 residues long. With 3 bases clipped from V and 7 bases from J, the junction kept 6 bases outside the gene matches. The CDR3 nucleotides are TGCGCCAGCAGCCACGGGACAGGGATAGGTGGCTACACCTTC. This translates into CASSHGTGIGGYTF.

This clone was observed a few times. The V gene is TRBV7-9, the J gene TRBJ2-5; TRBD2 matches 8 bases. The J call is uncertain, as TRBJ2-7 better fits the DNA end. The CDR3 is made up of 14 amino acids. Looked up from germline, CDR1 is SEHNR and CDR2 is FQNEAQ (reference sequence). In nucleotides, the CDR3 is TGTGCCAGCAGCTTAACTAGCGGAACCTACGAGCAGTACTTC. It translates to CASSLTSGTYEQYF.